This T cell receptor (beta chain) derives from a study of T cells after yellow fever vaccination (dated by TCRdb to between 2019 and 2020). The study in broad terms: The SMART-Seq v4 Ultra Low Input RNA kit was used to prepare libraries from fractions with low cell numbers. Two healthy male donors made up the cohort, one aged 18 to 30 years and the other aged 30 to 40 years. To follow T-cell clones before and after both primary and booster YFV17D yellow fever vaccination, bulk TCR alpha and beta repertoires underwent longitudinal sequencing. Blood was drawn at multiple timepoints before and after primary and secondary immunization, with bulk PBMC replicates and cell subsets isolated. Overall study results and their limits: The secondary T-cell response was found to be weaker but faster than the primary response, with a peak reached on day 5 rather than on day 15. A small share of clonotypes was detected in both CD4 and CD8 compartments, with the overlap likely arising from convergent recombination. Most clones expanded after primary vaccination (approximately 96% of CD4 and roughly 90% of CD8) were re-detected after the booster, suggesting that broad memory maintenance occurred. FACS-sorted repertoires could contain abundant contaminating clonotypes from the bulk population, so computational filtering was required. Only two donors were included in the study, so the extent to which the findings can be generalized is limited.

TCR cDNA was synthesized by 5'RACE template switching, through which a universal primer site and unique molecular identifiers were introduced. Priming of cDNA synthesis was performed from both the TCR alpha and TCR beta constant segments. Library amplification involved two PCR steps, and the second step added sample barcodes and sequencing adapters. Sequencing of libraries was performed on Illumina HiSeq 2500 (2x100 bp) or NovaSeq (2x150 bp). On the study's bioinformatics: Demultiplexing of reads and collapsing into UMI consensus sequences were performed with MIGEC, and V(D)J alignment was carried out with MiXCR. Using edgeR on replicate PBMC samples, clonotypes were called vaccine-responding if FDR was below 0.01 and the log2 fold change was above 5 up to day 15. CD4 or CD8 identity was assigned to each bulk clonotype according to whether the clonotype was present at higher abundance in the sequenced CD4 repertoire or the sequenced CD8 repertoire. TCRdb trimmed the raw reads at Q25, called clones with MiXCR and kept productive beta chains. Rows matching on CDR3 protein sequence are summarized as one entry with the most common DNA and genes. TCRdb's processing, not the authors' own work, is the source of the V and J calls. In this sample the table shows a few hundred thousand distinct CDR3 sequences, roughly a sixth of which occur a single time. Of the sample, approximately 15% falls within the top ten clones.

The treatment or condition label corresponds to: live attenuated yellow fever vaccine strain. At every blood-draw timepoint, two biological replicates of bulk PBMCs were collected. A standard Ficoll-Paque protocol was used to isolate PBMCs from peripheral blood. TriZol was used to extract RNA from bulk PBMCs, CD4 and CD8 fractions, and dextramer-positive and dextramer-negative fractions. Details on this clonotype: Its antigen specificity is not known. No much larger clone exists at a distance of one base, and base qualities are not known.

The clonotype was recovered from a man aged 18-30 years who received the YFV17D yellow fever vaccine. The sequencing here drew on PBMCs, taken 5 days after the first yellow fever vaccination.

The DNA reads as follows: TGTGCCAGCAGCCCCACTGACAGGGATGATGAGCAGTTCTTC. It translates as CASSPTDRDDEQFF. The rearrangement combines TRBV3-1 with TRBJ2-1, and TRBD1 matches 7 of the central bases. The CDR3 runs 14 amino acids, cysteine and phenylalanine included. CDR3 DNA is the only sequence kept; it has 42 bases, read in frame from the first base. From V the trimming removes 4 bases and from J it removes 8 bases, while the gene matches leave 8 bases of the junction unaccounted for. Reading the germline V gene (reference sequence) gives CDR1 LGHDT and CDR2 YNNKEL.